These T cell receptor beta chains were read from a single sample in a study of CXCR3-negative and CXCR3-positive naive CD8 T cells. TCRdb re-called the 5' RACE reads; every CDR3 protein appears as one record, without DNA. The sample shows about 53,000 distinct CDR3 sequences, and around 0.58% sits with its ten largest clones. Specimen: naive CXCR3+ CD8+ T cells from blood. These receptors originate from a human donor in good health. Some clones in this sample may be carry-over from other donors' samples. Each CDR3 is given with its conserved first and last residue. Fields, in order: CDR3 protein, V gene, J gene.

CAISEGGDTDTQYF	TRBV10-3	TRBJ2-3
CASSYLTSGGYEQYF	TRBV6-5	TRBJ2-7
CASSGLAGADTQYF	TRBV6-2/TRBV6-3	TRBJ2-3
CASSQETWGLISGNTIYF	TRBV14	TRBJ1-3
CASSSGGDYNEQFF	TRBV7-3	TRBJ2-1
CASSSTLSGGPNTGELFF	TRBV11-3	TRBJ2-2
CASSQATGAILEQFF	TRBV3-1	TRBJ2-1
CASSLNYGYTF	TRBV12-3/TRBV12-4	TRBJ1-2
CSARAFSLEQETQYF	TRBV20-1	TRBJ2-5
CSAAPVTSGKETQYF	TRBV29-1	TRBJ2-5
CAISESTPGRGARDYGYTF	TRBV10-3	TRBJ1-2
CASSQTQELNTEAFF	TRBV28	TRBJ1-1
CSVGVMNTEAFF	TRBV29-1	TRBJ1-1
CASSYYLVSGANVLTF	TRBV6-2/TRBV6-3	TRBJ2-6
CASSLFGTGGFPNTGELFF	TRBV7-6	TRBJ2-2
CASSFIDEQFF	TRBV5-4	TRBJ2-1
CASSSRSPNRETQYF	TRBV7-9	TRBJ2-5
CSVEYQGWDGYTF	TRBV29-1	TRBJ1-2
CSVNHGREMDDEQYF	TRBV29-1	TRBJ2-7
CASSTTVGVFNTEAFF	TRBV7-9	TRBJ1-1
CASSLRAYNEQFF	TRBV11-2	TRBJ2-1
CASSSPSDSITYEQYF	TRBV5-1	TRBJ2-7
CATTPGGLGEQYF	TRBV7-2	TRBJ2-7
CASSFSPGGPLYEQYF	TRBV28	TRBJ2-7
CSARGDRGRLLNTEAFF	TRBV20-1	TRBJ1-1
CSASYGDGYTF	TRBV29-1	TRBJ1-2
CSVDRPGLADRSGFF	TRBV29-1	TRBJ2-1
CASSSTKWGAQRYYGYTF	TRBV28	TRBJ1-2
CASSLTGNTEAFF	TRBV28	TRBJ1-1
CASGHGTGGDTQYF	TRBV12-5	TRBJ2-5
CASSPVFNTEAFF	TRBV14	TRBJ1-1
CASSMSPGDTEAFF	TRBV19	TRBJ1-1
CASSQKLLAGSYNEQFF	TRBV4-3	TRBJ2-1
CATSWAVGYTF	TRBV12-3/TRBV12-4	TRBJ1-2
CASRPLGGPGGTQYF	TRBV10-2	TRBJ2-5
CASSQVGTSGFYEQYF	TRBV3-1	TRBJ2-7
CASPPAGGNTGELFF	TRBV12-3/TRBV12-4	TRBJ2-2
CASNRTGQGSNQETQYF	TRBV21-1	TRBJ2-5
CASSLVETASYNEQFF	TRBV7-6	TRBJ2-1